This T cell receptor beta chain derives from a study of T cells in Graves' hyperthyroidism and ophthalmopathy. V was clipped by 5 bases and J by 4 bases; unmatched bases: 4. The V gene's germline CDR1 is SNHLY and CDR2 FYNNEI. There are 14 residues in the CDR3. This clonotype was found many times. There were TCR beta CDR3 regions amplified from RNA transcripts. Initially, a first-round RT-PCR of the TCR CDR3 employed the HTBI primer set. MiXCR, applied by TCRdb to the multiplex PCR reads, yields one record per CDR3 protein. The sample holds about 540,000 distinct CDR3 sequences, 35% to 55% seen once. The origin of this receptor is a woman between 18 and 29 years old with Graves' hyperthyroidism. The sequencing input was peripheral blood or thyroid tissue (not recorded which). This rearrangement joins TRBV2 to TRBJ2-7; 11 bases agree with TRBD2. The CDR3 region is CASSRLAGSYEQYF. In DNA, the CDR3 is TGTGCCAGCAGTCGACTAGCGGGATCATACGAGCAGTACTTC. Full variable domain (outside the CDR3, taken from reference TRBV2 and TRBJ2-7): EPEVTQTPSHQVTQMGQEVILRCVPISNHLYFYWYRQILGQKVEFLVSFYNNEISEKSEIFDDQFSVERPDGSNFTLKIRSTKLEDSAMYFCASSRLAGSYEQYFGPGTRLTVT.